The 4 T cell receptor beta chains reported below all come from one sample, sequenced in a study of cytomegalovirus exposure and HLA in healthy donors. In the PCR, 60 Vbeta and 13 Jbeta primers were used. Clones were read by immunoSEQ multiplex PCR, and TCRdb kept only the in-frame ones, dropping some. The sample contains some 150,000 clones, 75% to 90% of which appear only once. Sequences were obtained from PBMCs. These receptors came from a man younger than 40 in good health and CMV-seronegative.

In this sample, this clone turned up a few times. V usage is TRBV27 and J usage is TRBJ2-1; TRBD1 aligns across 7 bases. Unmatched junction bases numbered 7, after V lost 0 bases and J lost 5 bases. This CDR3 comprises 16 residues. Germline CDR1 reads MNHEY; CDR2 reads SMNVEV (reference sequence). CDR3 bases: TGTGCCAGCAGTTTATCGTCGACAGGGTCAGACAATGAGCAGTTCTTC. Protein: CASSLSSTGSDNEQFF.

In DNA form, the CDR3 reads TGTGCCAGTAGCGTTACAGGAAACACCATATATTTT. It encodes CASSVTGNTIYF. The chain carries TRBV19 and TRBJ1-3; D remains unclear. Germline-derived CDR1 and CDR2 are LNHDA and SQIVND (reference sequence). This CDR3 has 12 residues. V lost 6 bases and J lost 4, with 7 bases in between.

The chain joins TRBV6-1 to TRBJ2-7; 7 positions match TRBD1. Germline-derived CDR1 and CDR2 are MNHNS and SASEGT. CDR3 length: 15 amino acids. The V gene end was trimmed by 7 bases and the J gene end by 5 bases; junction bases not matched to a gene: 14. CDR3 amino acids: CASTPQPDRINEQYF. DNA of the CDR3: TGTGCCAGCACTCCCCAGCCGGACAGGATCAACGAGCAGTACTTC.

The chain combines TRBV6-5 with TRBJ2-7; D unresolved. Trimming cost V 4 bases and J 4 bases, with 14 bases left between them. CDR3 size: 14 residues. The germline gives CDR1 MNHEY, CDR2 SVGAGI. CDR3 sequence (DNA): TGTGCCAGCAGTTCCCCGCGTATCTCTTACGAGCAGTACTTC. The encoded protein is CASSSPRISYEQYF.